This entry features one T cell receptor beta chain sequence. Its antigen specificity is not known. There are no base qualities to consult, and no much larger clone falls within one base. The data are from a study of T cell responses to AZD1222 COVID-19 vaccine (dated by TCRdb to the early 2020s). About the study as a whole: Because spike-specific TCR depth and breadth did not differ between the two schedules, AZD1222 recipients who got a second dose at roughly 4 weeks were pooled with those who got a second dose at roughly 12 weeks. TCR sequencing covered roughly 230 trial participants: roughly 200 given two doses of AZD1222 and 26 given two doses of MenACWY control vaccine. Trial participants were enrolled by age into subgroups of 18-55, 56-69 and 70-plus years, and approximately 150, 30 and 60 TCR-sequenced participants, respectively, were included in these subgroups. Results the study describes overall, beyond this receptor: Participants were mostly white British and included more females than males, and it was suggested by the authors that clonal diversity may have been underestimated. Because no samples from the day 14 peak response were available, repertoires could be characterized only after the peak T cell response. The 56-69-year group was small, and its depth increase did not reach significance, likely because of low power. A significant rise in spike-specific TCR breadth and depth was observed after two AZD1222 doses relative to day 0 and relative to MenACWY recipients. CD4 TCRs associated with the vaccine covered the entire spike protein, and the dominant responses were in regions 160-218 and 743-854. Conclusions about previously exposed vaccinees were limited because only six AZD1222 recipients were SARS-CoV-2 seropositive at baseline. Reportedly, almost half of the unique spike-specific TCRs recognized epitopes lying outside the regions that are mutated in the B.1.351 and B.1.1.7 variants.

This specimen's time point label, interpreted: baseline before first vaccination. The vaccinee samples were drawn from two UK trials, COV001 and COV002, one of which was a single-blind randomized controlled phase 2/3 trial testing AZD1222 (ChAdOx1 nCoV-19) in healthy adults. For TCRbeta chain sequencing, PBMC samples from trial participants were taken at day 0 and at day 28 after the second dose. The CDR3 regions of human TCRbeta chains were analyzed by immunosequencing. In the original analysis: TCRs in the repertoires were compared against a reference library of SARS-CoV-2-specific TCRs that had been generated with the MIRA antigen-specificity platform. Breadth was defined as the fraction of unique TCRs that were SARS-CoV-2-associated. Depth was defined as the fraction of total T cells that were SARS-CoV-2-associated. Using the MIRA data, each spike-specific TCR was mapped to the spike region that the TCR reacts to and placed in a CD4 or CD8 class. Log10-transformed breadth and depth values were compared by one-way ANOVA with Sidak's multiple comparisons tests. TCRdb limited this immuneACCESS table to in-frame rearrangements with V and J called. A share of clones is missing; checked studies link under half to unresolved V genes, and the rest is unexplained. V, J and clone size reflect that table, while D and trimming were determined from the DNA. This sample holds under 110,000 clones; about 90% were observed only once. About 17% of the sample lies in the top ten.

Trimming accounts for 5 bases at V and 7 bases at J, while the number of junction bases matched to no gene is 3. Reading the germline V gene (reference sequence) gives CDR1 LNHNV and CDR2 YYDKDF. Reading from cysteine to phenylalanine, the CDR3 counts 12 amino acids. Just CDR3 DNA is preserved here, 36 bases in frame from base 1. This specimen was peripheral blood, taken on day 0 of AZD1222 vaccination. The receptor was isolated from an adult in good health. The V gene is TRBV15 and the J gene is TRBJ2-7, with TRBD2 matching 9 junction bases. The CDR3 protein: CATSGLAREQYF. The nucleotide sequence reads as follows: TGTGCCACCAGCGGACTAGCGCGAGAGCAGTACTTC. Extended through the reference TRBV15 and TRBJ2-7 proteins, this CDR3 yields the full variable domain: DAMVIQNPRYQVTQFGKPVTLSCSQTLNHNVMYWYQQKSSQAPKLLFHYYDKDFNNEADTPDNFQSRRPNTSFCFLDIRSPGLGDTAMYLCATSGLAREQYFGPGTRLTVT.